The next 14 T cell receptor beta chains were all read from a single sample in a study of immune evolution from preneoplasia to lung adenocarcinoma. Generated by immunoSEQ multiplex PCR, the TCRdb table keeps only in-frame clones and is missing some. The sample lists 9,500 to 13,000 clones, more than 75% seen once, with roughly 4.4% in the top ten. The sequenced sample was FFPE minimally invasive lung adenocarcinoma tissue. All receptors come from a person between 65 and 79 years old with lung adenocarcinoma.

V usage is TRBV2 and J usage is TRBJ1-4; no definite D call. V lost 4 bases to trimming and J lost 0 bases, with 6 bases between them. This CDR3 contains 14 residues. The V gene's germline CDR1 is SNHLY and CDR2 FYNNEI. The CDR3 DNA sequence: TGTGCCAGCAGTGTTCCTGCAACTAATGAAAAACTGTTTTTT. Its translation is CASSVPATNEKLFF.

The chain carries TRBV2 and TRBJ2-3; maybe TRBD2 (6 bases). The V and J ends lost 6 bases and 5 bases respectively, with 15 bases between them. Per germline, CDR1 SNHLY and CDR2 FYNNEI. This CDR3 contains 14 residues. The CDR3 DNA is TGTGCCAGCAGGGGGACTCCTAGGAGAGATACGCAGTATTTT. The encoded protein is CASRGTPRRDTQYF.

The chain couples TRBV6-4 to TRBJ2-1, with D maybe TRBD1 (6 bases). This CDR3 contains 15 residues. Trimming took 5 bases from V and 10 from J, leaving 21 bases between them. Germline assignment: CDR1 MRHNA and CDR2 SNTAGT. CDR3: CASSPSFDRLHEQFF. CDR3 bases: TGTGCCAGCAGTCCCTCGTTCGACAGGCTCCACGAGCAGTTCTTC.

Judged by abundance, this clone is large. The chain has TRBV4-1 and TRBJ2-7, with 10 bases fitting TRBD1. V lost 4 bases and J lost 3; bases outside the gene matches: 9. From germline, CDR1 is MGHRA and CDR2 YSYEKL. The CDR3 has 16 residues. In DNA, the CDR3 is TGCGCCAGCAGCCTGGGGCCGGGACAGGGGAACTACGAGCAGTACTTC. It codes for CASSLGPGQGNYEQYF.

The chain combines TRBV5-5 with TRBJ1-2; no reliable D call. Germline V lookup: CDR1 SGHKS, CDR2 YYEKEE (reference sequence). CDR3 length: 17 residues. The germline V and J ends were trimmed by 2 bases and 4 bases, with 21 bases remaining between them. CDR3 DNA sequence: TGTGCCAGCAGCTTAATACTCGGTCGGGGAGTACTCTATGGCTACACCTTC. Its protein product is CASSLILGRGVLYGYTF.

Concerning this clone: Other DNA sequences in this sample translate to the same CDR3. The chain carries TRBV6-5 and TRBJ1-1, with D possibly TRBD1 on 6 matching bases. Trimming took 2 bases from V and 1 from J, leaving 11 bases between them. Germline V CDR1 and CDR2: MNHEY, SVGAGI. CDR3 length equals 15 residues. The CDR3 DNA is TGTGCCAGCAGTTACAGGGGGGTTGGGAACACTGAAGCTTTCTTT. Its protein is CASSYRGVGNTEAFF.

V usage is TRBV5-4 and J usage is TRBJ2-2; 9 nucleotides agree with TRBD2. Germline lookup yields CDR1 SGHNT and CDR2 YYREEE (reference sequence). V shed 4 bases and J 0 bases; nucleotides not matched to a gene: 7. This CDR3 region has 17 residues. The CDR3 DNA reads as TGTGCCAGCAGCAGGCAAGCGGGAGGCGCGAACACCGGGGAGCTGTTTTTT. Translating gives CASSRQAGGANTGELFF. Combining the CDR3 with reference TRBV5-4 and TRBJ2-2 gives the whole variable domain ETGVTQSPTHLIKTRGQQVTLRCSSQSGHNTVSWYQQALGQGPQFIFQYYREEENGRGNFPPRFSGLQFPNYSSELNVNALELDDSALYLCASSRQAGGANTGELFFGEGSRLTVL.

The chain recombines TRBV29-1 with TRBJ2-1; 7 bases are a match to TRBD2. The germline V gene has CDR1 SQVTM and CDR2 ANQGSEA. The CDR3 loop spans 15 amino acids. This CDR3 reads CIQREEGLPYNEQFF. As DNA, the CDR3 is TGCATCCAAAGAGAAGAGGGACTACCTTACAATGAGCAGTTCTTC.

This chain connects TRBV5-1 to TRBJ2-7; 14 nucleotides match TRBD2. Per the germline V gene, CDR1 is SGHRS and CDR2 is YFSETQ. The CDR3 is made up of 17 amino acids. Trimming removed 3 bases from V and 9 bases from J; junction bases left unmatched: 14. Written as DNA, the CDR3 is TGCGCCAGCAGCTCCGGGACTAGCGGGAGTGGGGCCTGGGTGCAGTACTTC. This translates into CASSSGTSGSGAWVQYF.

This clone is a singleton in its sample. This rearrangement joins TRBV18 to TRBJ1-2; 9 positions match TRBD1. J lost 4 bases, V lost 3 bases, and 3 bases had no gene match. Germline V gene sequence: CDR1 KGHSH, CDR2 LQKENI. The CDR3 sequence is 14 residues long. Written as DNA, the CDR3 is TGTGCCAGCTCACCCGAACAGGGGGCCTATGGCTACACCTTC. Its protein is CASSPEQGAYGYTF.

The genes are TRBV5-6 and TRBJ1-1; 9 bases match TRBD1. The CDR3 totals 16 residues. J was trimmed by 3 bases and V by 7 bases; bases with no gene match: 13. Germline loops: CDR1 SGHDT, CDR2 YYEEEE. CDR3 amino acids: CASGRTGAGSDTEAFF. The CDR3 DNA sequence: TGTGCCAGCGGCCGGACAGGGGCGGGATCTGACACTGAAGCTTTCTTT.

V usage is TRBV6-6 and J usage is TRBJ1-1; D is perhaps TRBD1 (6 bases). Per germline, CDR1 MNHNY and CDR2 SVGAGI (reference sequence). Trimming shortened V by 6 bases and J by 2 bases, and 19 bases separated the two germline ends. The CDR3 has 16 amino acids. CDR3 nucleotides: TGTGCCAGCAGCCCCGACGGACAGACCCGAAACACTGAAGCTTTCTTT. Protein product: CASSPDGQTRNTEAFF.

The chain joins TRBV6-1 to TRBJ2-2; D perhaps matches TRBD2 (5 bases). V gave up 3 bases and J gave up 3 bases, with 5 bases separating them. The CDR3 covers 13 residues. CDR1 is MNHNS and CDR2 is SASEGT in the germline V gene. The CDR3 spells CASSERDTGELFF. CDR3 nucleotides: TGTGCCAGCAGTGAGCGGGACACCGGGGAGCTGTTTTTT.

In this sample, this clone turned up a few times. V is TRBV9 and J is TRBJ1-5; perhaps TRBD1 as D (5 bases). CDR3 length: 17 residues. Per germline, CDR1 SGDLS and CDR2 YYNGEE. Trimming shortened V by 5 bases and J by 0 bases, and 18 bases separated the two germline ends. As DNA, the CDR3 is TGTGCCAGCAGACCACCGGGACCCCCTTATAGCAATCAGCCCCAGCATTTT. Its protein is CASRPPGPPYSNQPQHF. Supplemented by reference TRBV9 and TRBJ1-5, the full variable domain reads DSGVTQTPKHLITATGQRVTLRCSPRSGDLSVYWYQQSLDQGLQFLIQYYNGEERAKGNILERFSAQQFPDLHSELNLSSLELGDSALYFCASRPPGPPYSNQPQHFGDGTRLSIL.